A single sample gave rise to the 8 T cell receptor beta chains below, sequenced in a study of metastatic and nonmetastatic thyroid tumors. All patients were treatment-naive before thyroid surgery. Using MiXCR, TCRdb re-called clones from the PCR reads. The table lists roughly 20,000 clones, approximately 22% of them singletons. The sequenced material came from adjacent normal tissue. The source of these receptors is a female donor with papillary thyroid cancer or a benign thyroid nodule (not recorded which). Some clones in this sample may be carry-over from other donors' samples.

The CDR3 loop is CSARAPGRASYGYTF. Written as DNA, the CDR3 is TGCAGTGCTAGAGCCCCGGGACGGGCAAGCTATGGCTACACCTTC. The chain employs TRBV20-1 and TRBJ1-2, with D perhaps matching TRBD1 (5 bases). The CDR3 has 15 residues. V lost 1 base and J lost 4, with 16 bases in between. Germline CDR1 reads DFQATT; CDR2 reads SNEGSKA (reference sequence).

Sample share makes this clone medium-sized. J is TRBJ2-1 and V is TRBV6-1; D possibly corresponds to TRBD2 (6 bases). This CDR3 region has 13 residues. Between the trimmed V and J ends, which lost 6 bases and 8 bases, there was a span of 14 bases. Germline V gene lookup returns CDR1 MNHNS and CDR2 SASEGT. CDR3 loop: CASRDSRGDEQFF. CDR3 DNA sequence: TGTGCCAGCAGAGACTCGCGGGGCGATGAGCAGTTCTTC.

DNA of the CDR3: TGTGCCAGCAGTTACGGGCCGAGGTCCTACGAGCAGTACTTC. The encoded protein is CASSYGPRSYEQYF. The rearrangement uses TRBV6-5 and TRBJ2-7; D not certain. The germline CDR1 and CDR2 sequences are MNHEY and SVGAGI. This CDR3 contains 14 residues. Trimming took 2 bases from V and 1 from J, leaving 9 bases between them.

The gene calls are TRBV20-1 and TRBJ1-1; D gene unclear. Trimming removed 0 bases at V and 3 bases at J, with 14 bases between. Germline CDR1 reads DFQATT; CDR2 reads SNEGSKA (reference sequence). The CDR3 is made up of 15 amino acids. For the CDR3, the DNA is TGCAGTGCTAGAGATCCAGGAAGGAGTGACACTGAAGCTTTCTTT. It specifies CSARDPGRSDTEAFF.

V gene TRBV3-1 combines with J gene TRBJ1-6; 9 bases map to TRBD1. V was pared by 4 bases and J by 10 bases, with 5 bases of the junction left unmatched. The CDR3 covers 14 residues. Germline V lookup: CDR1 LGHDT, CDR2 YNNKEL (reference sequence). The CDR3 here is CASSRRDRDSPLHF. CDR3 sequence (DNA): TGTGCCAGCAGCCGCCGGGACAGGGACTCACCCCTCCACTTT.

The count of this clone is one. The rearrangement uses TRBV11-2 and TRBJ2-1, with a tentative D call TRBD2 (5 bases). Between the trimmed V and J ends, which lost 2 bases and 6 bases, there was a span of 17 bases. Looked up from germline, CDR1 is SGHAT and CDR2 is FQNNGV. The CDR3 totals 16 residues. Here the CDR3 reads CASSLRRVGLGNEQFF. DNA of the CDR3: TGTGCCAGCAGCTTACGGCGGGTGGGGTTGGGCAATGAGCAGTTCTTC.

This clone was detected a few times. This chain links TRBV28 with TRBJ1-1; tentatively, D is TRBD1 (6 bases). The CDR3 is 15 residues long. V was clipped by 3 bases and J by 4 bases, with 15 bases between them. Per germline, CDR1 MDHEN and CDR2 SYDVKM. CDR3 nucleotide sequence: TGTGCCAGCAGTTTCAACCCGACAGGTCCCACTGAAGCTTTCTTT. It is translated as CASSFNPTGPTEAFF. The entire variable domain, with the rest obtained from reference TRBV28 and TRBJ1-1, is as follows: DVKVTQSSRYLVKRTGEKVFLECVQDMDHENMFWYRQDPGLGLRLIYFSYDVKMKEKGDIPEGYSVSREKKERFSLILESASTNQTSMYLCASSFNPTGPTEAFFGQGTRLTVV.

This clone was counted only a few times. The chain has TRBV27 and TRBJ2-7, with TRBD1 matching over 7 bases. CDR3 length: 14 residues. Germline CDR1 reads MNHEY; CDR2 reads SMNVEV (reference sequence). Trimming at V came to 4 bases and at J to 2 bases, leaving 5 bases not matched to a gene. CDR3 sequence reads: CASSYQGEAYEQYF. DNA for the CDR3: TGTGCCAGCAGTTATCAGGGGGAAGCCTACGAGCAGTACTTC.